These 8 T cell receptor beta chains originate from one sample sequenced in a study of cytomegalovirus exposure and HLA in healthy donors. PCR amplification relied on 60 Vbeta primers (plus 13 Jbeta primers). Some clones are missing from TCRdb's copy, which holds only in-frame ones; the method was immunoSEQ multiplex PCR. The table has roughly 140,000 clones, roughly 64% seen once; the top ten hold under 3%. Sequencing used PBMCs. These receptors originate from a woman aged 25-40 years in good health and CMV-seropositive.

This clone was counted between two and nine times. V usage is TRBV28 and J usage is TRBJ1-6, with 8 bases identical to TRBD1. The CDR3 runs to 16 residues. Unmatched junction bases numbered 7, after V lost 5 bases and J lost 4 bases. Per germline, CDR1 MDHEN and CDR2 SYDVKM. CDR3 region: CASSLGQGLYNSPLHF. Written as DNA, the CDR3 is TGTGCCAGCAGTCTTGGACAGGGCTTGTATAATTCACCCCTCCACTTT.

This clone showed up just a few times. V and J are TRBV14 and TRBJ2-7; no clear D. From germline, CDR1 is SGHDN and CDR2 FVKESK. CDR3 length equals 14 residues. V lost 1 base and J 3 bases, leaving 10 bases between the germline ends. The CDR3 protein is CASSQVPSFYEQYF. CDR3 DNA: TGTGCCAGCAGCCAAGTTCCGTCTTTCTACGAGCAGTACTTC. The full variable domain, completed using reference TRBV14 and TRBJ2-7, is EAGVTQFPSHSVIEKGQTVTLRCDPISGHDNLYWYRRVMGKEIKFLLHFVKESKQDESGMPNNRFLAERTGGTYSTLKVQPAELEDSGVYFCASSQVPSFYEQYFGPGTRLTVT.

This chain uses TRBV9 with TRBJ2-1, with D possibly TRBD2 on 6 matching bases. Deletions cut 6 bases from V and 5 bases from J, with 12 bases between. This CDR3 has 13 amino acids. The germline V gene encodes CDR1 SGDLS and CDR2 YYNGEE. CDR3 region: CASKEGSNNEQFF. The CDR3 DNA follows: TGTGCCAGCAAGGAGGGATCTAACAATGAGCAGTTCTTC. The variable domain in full, with the rest retrieved from reference TRBV9 and TRBJ2-1, is DSGVTQTPKHLITATGQRVTLRCSPRSGDLSVYWYQQSLDQGLQFLIQYYNGEERAKGNILERFSAQQFPDLHSELNLSSLELGDSALYFCASKEGSNNEQFFGPGTRLTVL.

The DNA for the CDR3 is TGCGCCAGCAGCCAGGGGGGGGCTTTTCCCACAGATACGCAGTATTTT. Amino acid sequence: CASSQGGAFPTDTQYF. V gene TRBV4-1 combines with J gene TRBJ2-3; tentative D call: TRBD2 (7 bases). The CDR3 is made up of 16 amino acids. CDR1 and CDR2 (germline): MGHRA, YSYEKL. The V and J ends lost 3 bases and 2 bases respectively, with 15 bases between them.

Points on this clone: The germline gene is not matched at one end of the junction; a read error may be the cause. The chain combines TRBV29-1 with TRBJ1-2; D remains ambiguous. This CDR3 is built from 8 residues. Germline CDR1 and CDR2: SQVTM and ANQGSEA. This CDR3 is CSVGGCTF. The CDR3 nucleotides are TGCAGCGTTGGTGGCTGCACCTTC.

The chain recombines TRBV29-1 with TRBJ1-5; 7 nucleotides match TRBD1. CDR3 length: 17 residues. The trim removed 1 base at V and 0 bases at J, leaving 9 bases unmatched. Germline V gene sequence: CDR1 SQVTM, CDR2 ANQGSEA. CDR3 protein: CSVEGGGGLHSNQPQHF. The DNA for the CDR3 is TGCAGCGTTGAAGGAGGAGGGGGCCTACATAGCAATCAGCCCCAGCATTTT.

V usage is TRBV6-1 and J usage is TRBJ2-5; 10 nucleotides line up with TRBD1. Near its end, the DNA agrees better with TRBJ2-7, so the J call may be wrong. In germline, CDR1 is MNHNS, CDR2 SASEGT. CDR3 length: 14 amino acids. This chain's CDR3 is CASSRQGAKGEQYF. The DNA for the CDR3 is TGTGCCAGCAGTAGACAGGGGGCAAAAGGCGAGCAGTACTTC.

This clone was observed a handful of times. This chain connects TRBV5-1 to TRBJ2-3; D remains unclear. The CDR3 consists of 16 residues. The V end lost 0 bases, the J end lost 2 bases, and 13 bases lay between the germline ends. CDR1 is SGHRS, CDR2 YFSETQ, per germline. The CDR3 loop is CASSLGTAAATDTQYF. The CDR3 DNA sequence: TGCGCCAGCAGCTTGGGTACAGCAGCCGCCACAGATACGCAGTATTTT. Full variable domain (rest looked up from reference TRBV5-1 and TRBJ2-3): KAGVTQTPRYLIKTRGQQVTLSCSPISGHRSVSWYQQTPGQGLQFLFEYFSETQRNKGNFPGRFSGRQFSNSRSEMNVSTLELGDSALYLCASSLGTAAATDTQYFGPGTRLTVL.